The entry below describes one T cell receptor beta chain. TRAV- and TRBV-specific primers primed first-strand cDNA, covering alpha and beta chains. TCRs were amplified for 15 to 20 PCR cycles with a constant-region primer and V-primer adapter. TCRdb recomputed calls from the reads with MiXCR, one row per CDR3 protein. The table includes about 84,000 distinct CDR3 sequences, roughly 17% detected once. Germline CDR1 is MDHEN and CDR2 is SYDVKM. J gave up 9 bases and V 6 bases, and 8 bases lay outside the gene matches. The CDR3 loop spans 15 amino acids. The data were taken from a study of low-dose radiotherapy and immunotherapy resistance in tumors. Study information: Per fraction, Cohort 1 was given 0.5 Gy every 2 weeks, for a total of 6.5 Gy. Aspirin 300 mg was given orally each day for four cycles from cycle 1 day 1. Administration of intravenous cyclophosphamide at 200 mg/m2 took place every two weeks, one day before radiation and immunotherapy.

Time point: after trial treatment. Documented treatment: LDRT plus nivolumab, ipilimumab, low-dose cyclophosphamide and aspirin (RACIN trial). The V and J genes are TRBV28 and TRBJ2-1; 13 bases line up with TRBD2. The TCR sequence derives from a male donor with prostate cancer. This specimen was PBMCs, taken after low-dose radiotherapy plus immunotherapy. CDR3 DNA sequence: TGTGCCAGCAGCAAACTAGCGGGAGGGGGGGGTGAGCAGTTCTTC. Translating it yields CASSKLAGGGGEQFF.